This paragraph covers one T cell receptor beta chain sequence. This sample is drawn from a study of T cell responses to AZD1222 COVID-19 vaccine. The CDR3 sequence is 13 residues long. Germline V lookup: CDR1 SEHNR, CDR2 FQNEAQ (reference sequence). Trimming took 3 bases from V and 4 from J, leaving 9 bases between them. Clones were sequenced by immunoSEQ multiplex PCR, and TCRdb holds only the in-frame ones, with some missing. The top ten hold 2.5% to 3% of the sample, which has about 190,000 clones, 87% seen once. Sequenced here: peripheral blood, sampled on day 0 of MenACWY control vaccination. This chain links TRBV7-9 with TRBJ1-1; D is unclear. The receptor's source is an adult in good health. The DNA of the CDR3 is TGTGCCAGCAGCTTGCCCAGTGGCACTGAAGCTTTCTTT. This encodes CASSLPSGTEAFF.